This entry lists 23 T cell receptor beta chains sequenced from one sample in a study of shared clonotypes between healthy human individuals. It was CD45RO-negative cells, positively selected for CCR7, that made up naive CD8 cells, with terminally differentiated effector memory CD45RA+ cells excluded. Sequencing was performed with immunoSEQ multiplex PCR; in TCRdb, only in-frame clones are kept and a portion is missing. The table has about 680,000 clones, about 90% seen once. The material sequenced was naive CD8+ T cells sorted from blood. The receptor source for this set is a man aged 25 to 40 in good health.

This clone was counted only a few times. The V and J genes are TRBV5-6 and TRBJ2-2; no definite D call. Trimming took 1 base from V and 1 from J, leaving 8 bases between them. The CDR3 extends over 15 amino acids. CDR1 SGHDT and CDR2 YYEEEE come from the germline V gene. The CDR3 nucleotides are TGTGCCAGCAGCTTGTTTGGGTGGAACACCGGGGAGCTGTTTTTT. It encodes CASSLFGWNTGELFF. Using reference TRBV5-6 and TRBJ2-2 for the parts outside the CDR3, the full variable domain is DAGVTQSPTHLIKTRGQQVTLRCSPKSGHDTVSWYQQALGQGPQFIFQYYEEEERQRGNFPDRFSGHQFPNYSSELNVNALLLGDSALYLCASSLFGWNTGELFFGEGSRLTVL.

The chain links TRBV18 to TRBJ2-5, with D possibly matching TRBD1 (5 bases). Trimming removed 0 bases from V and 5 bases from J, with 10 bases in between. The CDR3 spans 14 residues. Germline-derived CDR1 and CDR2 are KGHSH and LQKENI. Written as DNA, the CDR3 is TGTGCCAGCTCACCACCGACAGCCCGGGAGACCCAGTACTTC. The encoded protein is CASSPPTARETQYF.

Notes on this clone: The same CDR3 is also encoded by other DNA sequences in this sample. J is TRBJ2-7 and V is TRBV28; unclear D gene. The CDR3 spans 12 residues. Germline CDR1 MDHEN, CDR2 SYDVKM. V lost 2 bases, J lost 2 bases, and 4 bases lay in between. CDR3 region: CASSLRTYEQYF. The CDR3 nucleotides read TGTGCCAGCAGTTTAAGAACCTACGAGCAGTACTTC.

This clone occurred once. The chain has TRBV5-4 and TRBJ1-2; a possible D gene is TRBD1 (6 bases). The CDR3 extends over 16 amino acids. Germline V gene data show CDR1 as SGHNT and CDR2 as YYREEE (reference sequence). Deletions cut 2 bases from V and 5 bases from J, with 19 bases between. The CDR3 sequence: CASSLEQGMDRYGYTF. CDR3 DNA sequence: TGTGCCAGCAGCTTAGAACAGGGCATGGATCGGTATGGCTACACCTTC.

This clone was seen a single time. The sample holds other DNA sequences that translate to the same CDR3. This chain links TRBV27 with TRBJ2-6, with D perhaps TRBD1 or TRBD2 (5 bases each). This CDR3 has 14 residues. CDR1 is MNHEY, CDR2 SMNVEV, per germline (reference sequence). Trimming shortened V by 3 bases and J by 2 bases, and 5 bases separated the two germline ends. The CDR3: CASSLGAGANVLTF. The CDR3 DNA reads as TGTGCCAGCAGTTTGGGGGCTGGGGCCAACGTCCTGACTTTC.

The CDR3 coding sequence is TGTGCCAGCAGTTCCCGGGTGTTCACTTCCACCGGGGAGCTGTTTTTT. This sequence encodes CASSSRVFTSTGELFF. The chain joins TRBV28 to TRBJ2-2; D ambiguous. Germline CDR1 MDHEN, CDR2 SYDVKM. The CDR3 covers 16 residues. Trimming removed 4 bases from V and 4 bases from J, with 16 bases in between.

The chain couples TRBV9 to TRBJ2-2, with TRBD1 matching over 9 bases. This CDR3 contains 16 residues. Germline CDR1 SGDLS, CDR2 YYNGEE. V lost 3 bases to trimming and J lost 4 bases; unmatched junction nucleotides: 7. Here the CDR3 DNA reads TGTGCCAGCAGCGCTCCACAGGGGGCGGGCACCGGGGAGCTGTTTTTT. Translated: CASSAPQGAGTGELFF.

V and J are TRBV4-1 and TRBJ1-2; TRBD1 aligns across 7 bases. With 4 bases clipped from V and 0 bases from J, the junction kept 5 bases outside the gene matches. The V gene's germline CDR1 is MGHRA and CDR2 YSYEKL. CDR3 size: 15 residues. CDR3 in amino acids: CASSPPGTANYGYTF. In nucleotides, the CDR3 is TGCGCCAGCAGCCCACCCGGGACAGCTAACTATGGCTACACCTTC.

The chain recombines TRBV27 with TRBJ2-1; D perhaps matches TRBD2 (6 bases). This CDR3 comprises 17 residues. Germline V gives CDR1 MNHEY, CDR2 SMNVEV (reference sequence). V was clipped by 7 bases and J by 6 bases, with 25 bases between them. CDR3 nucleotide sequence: TGTGCCAGCACCAAAGATCGGGCGGGACTTCAACTCAATGAGCAGTTCTTC. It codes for CASTKDRAGLQLNEQFF.

CDR3 nucleotides: TGTGCCACCAGCAGAGCAGTCGAGACAGATACGCAGTATTTT. This sequence encodes CATSRAVETDTQYF. The chain joins TRBV15 to TRBJ2-3; no clear D. Germline CDR1 LNHNV, CDR2 YYDKDF (reference sequence). V gave up 1 base and J gave up 3 bases, with 8 bases separating them. This CDR3 spans 14 amino acids.

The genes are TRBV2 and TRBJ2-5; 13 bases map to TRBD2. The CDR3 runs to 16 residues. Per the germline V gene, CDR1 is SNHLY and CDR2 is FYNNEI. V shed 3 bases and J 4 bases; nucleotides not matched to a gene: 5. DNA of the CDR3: TGTGCCAGCAGTGATATGACTAGCGGGAGGTCAGAGACCCAGTACTTC. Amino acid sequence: CASSDMTSGRSETQYF.

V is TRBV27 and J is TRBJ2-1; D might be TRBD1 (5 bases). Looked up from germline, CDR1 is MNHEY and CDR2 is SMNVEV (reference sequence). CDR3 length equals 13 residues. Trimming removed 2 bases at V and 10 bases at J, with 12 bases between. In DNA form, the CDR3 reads TGTGCCAGCAGTTTAGTAGGCAGGGCGGAGCAGTTCTTC. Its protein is CASSLVGRAEQFF.

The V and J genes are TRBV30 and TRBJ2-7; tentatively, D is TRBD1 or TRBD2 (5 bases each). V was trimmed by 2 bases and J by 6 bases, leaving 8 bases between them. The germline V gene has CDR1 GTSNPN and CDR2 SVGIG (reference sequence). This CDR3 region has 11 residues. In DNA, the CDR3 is TGTGCCTGGAGTCCCGGGGCCGAGCAGTACTTC. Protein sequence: CAWSPGAEQYF.

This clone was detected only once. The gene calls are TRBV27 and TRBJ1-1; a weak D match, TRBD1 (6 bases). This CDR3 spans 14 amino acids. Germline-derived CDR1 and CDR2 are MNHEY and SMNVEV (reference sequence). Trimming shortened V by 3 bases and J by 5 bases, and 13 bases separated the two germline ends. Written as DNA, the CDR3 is TGTGCCAGCAGTTTGGACAGTCGGGGGACTGAAGCTTTCTTT. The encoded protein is CASSLDSRGTEAFF.

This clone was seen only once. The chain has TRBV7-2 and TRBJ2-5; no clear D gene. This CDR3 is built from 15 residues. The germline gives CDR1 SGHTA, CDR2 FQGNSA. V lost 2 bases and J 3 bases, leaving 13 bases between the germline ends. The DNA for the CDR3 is TGTGCCAGCAGCTTAAGCGAGCGCCAAAAAGAGACCCAGTACTTC. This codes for CASSLSERQKETQYF. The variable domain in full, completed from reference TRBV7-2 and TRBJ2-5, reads GAGVSQSPSNKVTEKGKDVELRCDPISGHTALYWYRQSLGQGLEFLIYFQGNSAPDKSGLPSDRFSAERTGGSVSTLTIQRTQQEDSAVYLCASSLSERQKETQYFGPGTRLLVL.

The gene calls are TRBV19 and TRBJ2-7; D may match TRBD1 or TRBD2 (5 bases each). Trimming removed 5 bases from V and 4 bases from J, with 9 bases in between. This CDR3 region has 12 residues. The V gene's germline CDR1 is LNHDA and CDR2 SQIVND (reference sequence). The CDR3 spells CASSGTGYEQYF. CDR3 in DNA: TGTGCCAGTAGTGGGACGGGGTACGAGCAGTACTTC.

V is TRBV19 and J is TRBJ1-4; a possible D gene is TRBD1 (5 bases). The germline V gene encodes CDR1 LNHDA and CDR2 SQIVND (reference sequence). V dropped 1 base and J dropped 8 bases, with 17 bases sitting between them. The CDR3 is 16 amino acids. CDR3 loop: CASSIAPGLGEEKLFF. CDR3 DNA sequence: TGTGCCAGTAGTATAGCCCCAGGGCTGGGCGAGGAAAAACTGTTTTTT.

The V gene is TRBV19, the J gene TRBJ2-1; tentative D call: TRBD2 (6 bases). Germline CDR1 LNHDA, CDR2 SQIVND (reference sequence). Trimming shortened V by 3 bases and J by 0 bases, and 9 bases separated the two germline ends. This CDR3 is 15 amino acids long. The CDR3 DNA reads TGTGCCAGTAGTATTAGCGGACGCTCCTACAATGAGCAGTTCTTC. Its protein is CASSISGRSYNEQFF. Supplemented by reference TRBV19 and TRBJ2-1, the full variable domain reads DGGITQSPKYLFRKEGQNVTLSCEQNLNHDAMYWYRQDPGQGLRLIYYSQIVNDFQKGDIAEGYSVSREKKESFPLTVTSAQKNPTAFYLCASSISGRSYNEQFFGPGTRLTVL.

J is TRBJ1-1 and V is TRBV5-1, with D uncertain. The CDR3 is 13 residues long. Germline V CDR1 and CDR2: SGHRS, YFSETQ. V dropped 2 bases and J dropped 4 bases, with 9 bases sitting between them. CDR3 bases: TGCGCCAGCAGCTTTAGAGGGAGCACTGAAGCTTTCTTT. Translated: CASSFRGSTEAFF.

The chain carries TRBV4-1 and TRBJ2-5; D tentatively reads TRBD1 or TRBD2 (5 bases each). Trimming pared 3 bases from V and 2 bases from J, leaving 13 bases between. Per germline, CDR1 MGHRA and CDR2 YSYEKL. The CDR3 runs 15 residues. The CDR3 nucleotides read TGCGCCAGCAGCCATGGGGCAGGGAGACAAGAGACCCAGTACTTC. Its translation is CASSHGAGRQETQYF.

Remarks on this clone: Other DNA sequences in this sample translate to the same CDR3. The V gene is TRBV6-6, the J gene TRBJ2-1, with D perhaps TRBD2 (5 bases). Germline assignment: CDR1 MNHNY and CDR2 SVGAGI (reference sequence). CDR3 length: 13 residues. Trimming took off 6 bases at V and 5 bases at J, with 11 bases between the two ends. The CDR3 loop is CASSDRENNEQFF. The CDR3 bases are TGTGCCAGCAGCGATCGGGAAAACAATGAGCAGTTCTTC.

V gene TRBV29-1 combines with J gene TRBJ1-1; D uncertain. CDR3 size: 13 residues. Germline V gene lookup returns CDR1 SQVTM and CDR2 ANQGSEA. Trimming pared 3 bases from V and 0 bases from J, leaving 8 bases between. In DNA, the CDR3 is TGCAGCGTTGAGCAACAAGTGAACACTGAAGCTTTCTTT. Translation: CSVEQQVNTEAFF. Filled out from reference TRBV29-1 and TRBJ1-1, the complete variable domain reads SAVISQKPSRDICQRGTSLTIQCQVDSQVTMMFWYRQQPGQSLTLIATANQGSEATYESGFVIDKFPISRPNLTFSTLTVSNMSPEDSSIYLCSVEQQVNTEAFFGQGTRLTVV.

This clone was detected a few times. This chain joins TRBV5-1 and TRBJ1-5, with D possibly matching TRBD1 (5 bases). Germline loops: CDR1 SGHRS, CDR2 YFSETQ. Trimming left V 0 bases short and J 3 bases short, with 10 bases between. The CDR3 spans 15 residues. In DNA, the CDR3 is TGCGCCAGCAGCTTGGCCCCAGGGAACAATCAGCCCCAGCATTTT. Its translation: CASSLAPGNNQPQHF.